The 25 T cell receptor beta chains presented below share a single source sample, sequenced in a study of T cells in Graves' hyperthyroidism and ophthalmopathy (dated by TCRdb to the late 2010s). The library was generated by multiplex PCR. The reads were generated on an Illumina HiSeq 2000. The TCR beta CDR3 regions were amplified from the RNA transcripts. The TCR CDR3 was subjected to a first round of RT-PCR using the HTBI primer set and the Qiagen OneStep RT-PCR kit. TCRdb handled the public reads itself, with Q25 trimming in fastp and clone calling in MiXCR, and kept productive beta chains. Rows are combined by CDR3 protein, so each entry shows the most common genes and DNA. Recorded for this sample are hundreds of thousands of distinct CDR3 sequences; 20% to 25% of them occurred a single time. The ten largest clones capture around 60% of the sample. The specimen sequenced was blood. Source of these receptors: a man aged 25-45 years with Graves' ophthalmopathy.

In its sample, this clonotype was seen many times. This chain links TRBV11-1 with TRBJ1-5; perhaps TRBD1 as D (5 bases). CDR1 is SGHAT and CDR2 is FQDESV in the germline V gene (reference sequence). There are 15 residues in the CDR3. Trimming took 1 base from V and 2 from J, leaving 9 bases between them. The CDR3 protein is CASSLGGAGNQPQHF. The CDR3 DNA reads TGTGCCAGCAGCTTAGGAGGGGCCGGCAATCAGCCCCAGCATTTT.

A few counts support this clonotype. The CDR3 sequence is CASSLSLPSGDTQYF. CDR3 bases: TGTGCCAGCAGTTTGAGCCTTCCTAGCGGCGATACGCAGTATTTT. The rearrangement joins TRBV7-8 to TRBJ2-3, with 7 nucleotides matching TRBD2. The V gene end was trimmed by 6 bases and the J gene end by 6 bases; junction bases not matched to a gene: 12. This CDR3 spans 15 amino acids. The germline CDR1 and CDR2 sequences are SGHVS and FQNEAQ. Using reference TRBV7-8 and TRBJ2-3 for the parts outside the CDR3, the full variable domain is GAGVSQSPRYKVAKRGQDVALRCDPISGHVSLFWYQQALGQGPEFLTYFQNEAQLDKSGLPSDRFFAERPEGSVSTLKIQRTQQEDSAVYLCASSLSLPSGDTQYFGPGTRLTVL.

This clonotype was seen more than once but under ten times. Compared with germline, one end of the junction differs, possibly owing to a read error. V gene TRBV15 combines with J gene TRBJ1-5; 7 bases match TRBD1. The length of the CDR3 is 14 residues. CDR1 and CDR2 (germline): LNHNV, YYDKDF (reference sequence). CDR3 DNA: TGTACCACCAGCAGACAGGGAGGGAATCAGCCCCAGCATTTT. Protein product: CTTSRQGGNQPQHF.

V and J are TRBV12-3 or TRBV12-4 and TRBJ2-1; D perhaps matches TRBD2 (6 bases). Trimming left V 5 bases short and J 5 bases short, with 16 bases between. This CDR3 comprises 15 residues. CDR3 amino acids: CASSPSTSSNNEQFF. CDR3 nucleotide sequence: TGTGCCAGCAGTCCTTCTACTAGCTCAAACAATGAGCAGTTCTTC.

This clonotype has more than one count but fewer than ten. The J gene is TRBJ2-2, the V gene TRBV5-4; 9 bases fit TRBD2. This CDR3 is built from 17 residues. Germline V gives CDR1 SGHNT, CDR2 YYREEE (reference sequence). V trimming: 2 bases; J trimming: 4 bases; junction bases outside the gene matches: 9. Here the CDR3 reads CASSFRPSGKGTGELFF. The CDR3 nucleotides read TGTGCCAGCAGCTTCCGGCCTAGCGGGAAAGGCACCGGGGAGCTGTTTTTT.

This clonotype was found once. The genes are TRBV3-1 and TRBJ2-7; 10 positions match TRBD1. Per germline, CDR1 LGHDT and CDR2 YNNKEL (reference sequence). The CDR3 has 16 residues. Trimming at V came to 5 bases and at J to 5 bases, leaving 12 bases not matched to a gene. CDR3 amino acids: CASSSQLGTGVHEQYF. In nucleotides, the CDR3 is TGTGCCAGCAGCTCGCAACTAGGGACAGGGGTCCACGAGCAGTACTTC.

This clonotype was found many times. The CDR3 protein is CASSSTGGDYNEQFF. CDR3 coding DNA: TGTGCCAGCAGCTCCACAGGGGGAGACTACAATGAGCAGTTCTTC. V is TRBV7-9 and J is TRBJ2-1; 8 bases agree with TRBD1. V was pared by 4 bases and J by 3 bases, with 5 bases of the junction left unmatched. This CDR3 region has 15 residues. Germline-derived CDR1 and CDR2 are SEHNR and FQNEAQ (reference sequence). Drawing the rest from reference TRBV7-9 and TRBJ2-1, the complete variable domain is DTGVSQNPRHKITKRGQNVTFRCDPISEHNRLYWYRQTLGQGPEFLTYFQNEAQLEKSRLLSDRFSAERPKGSFSTLEIQRTEQGDSAMYLCASSSTGGDYNEQFFGPGTRLTVL.

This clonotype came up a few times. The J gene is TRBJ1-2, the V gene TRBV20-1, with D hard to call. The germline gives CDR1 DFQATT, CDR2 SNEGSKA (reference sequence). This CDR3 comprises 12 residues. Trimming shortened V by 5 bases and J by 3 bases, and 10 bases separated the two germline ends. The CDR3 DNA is TGCAGTGCTCCGGACGGCTACTATGGCTACACCTTC. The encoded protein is CSAPDGYYGYTF.

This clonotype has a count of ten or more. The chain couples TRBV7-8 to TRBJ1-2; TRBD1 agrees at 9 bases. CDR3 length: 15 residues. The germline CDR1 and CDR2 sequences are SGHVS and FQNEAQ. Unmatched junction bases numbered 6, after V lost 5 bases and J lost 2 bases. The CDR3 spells CASSASGQGNYGYTF. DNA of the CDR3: TGTGCCAGCAGCGCGTCGGGACAGGGAAACTATGGCTACACCTTC.

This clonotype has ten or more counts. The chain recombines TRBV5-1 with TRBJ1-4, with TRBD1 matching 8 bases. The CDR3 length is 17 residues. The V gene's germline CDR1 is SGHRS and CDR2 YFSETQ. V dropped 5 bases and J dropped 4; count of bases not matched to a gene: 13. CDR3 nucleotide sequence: TGCGCCAGCAGTTACATCCCGCCGGGACAGGATAATGAAAAACTGTTTTTT. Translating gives CASSYIPPGQDNEKLFF.

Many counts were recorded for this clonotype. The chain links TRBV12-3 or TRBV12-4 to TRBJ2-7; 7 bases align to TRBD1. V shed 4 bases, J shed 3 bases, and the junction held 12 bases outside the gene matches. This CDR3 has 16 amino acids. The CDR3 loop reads CASSSNVGQTIYEQYF. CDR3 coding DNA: TGTGCCAGCAGTTCGAATGTGGGACAGACTATCTACGAGCAGTACTTC.

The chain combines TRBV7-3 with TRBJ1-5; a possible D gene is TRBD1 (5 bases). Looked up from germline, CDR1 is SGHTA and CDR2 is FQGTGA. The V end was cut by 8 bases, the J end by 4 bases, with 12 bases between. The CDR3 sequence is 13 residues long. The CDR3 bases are TGTGCCAGCGGTTCAGGGCCAAATCAGCCCCAGCATTTT. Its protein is CASGSGPNQPQHF.

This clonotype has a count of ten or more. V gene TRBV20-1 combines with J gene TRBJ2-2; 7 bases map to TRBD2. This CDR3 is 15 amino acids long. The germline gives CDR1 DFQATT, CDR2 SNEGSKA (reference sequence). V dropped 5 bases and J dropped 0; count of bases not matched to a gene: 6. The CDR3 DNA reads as TGCAGTGCTGACCGACTAGCAACGAACACCGGGGAGCTGTTTTTT. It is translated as CSADRLATNTGELFF.

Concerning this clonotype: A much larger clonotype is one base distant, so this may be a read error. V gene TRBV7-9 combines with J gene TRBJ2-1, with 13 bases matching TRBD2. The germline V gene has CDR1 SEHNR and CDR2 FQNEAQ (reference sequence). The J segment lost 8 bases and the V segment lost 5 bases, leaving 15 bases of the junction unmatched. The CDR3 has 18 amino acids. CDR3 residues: CASSRDGGLAGFRDEQFF. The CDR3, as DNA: TGTGCCAGCAGCCGCGACGGGGGACTAGCGGGATTTCGCGATGAGCAGTTCTTC.

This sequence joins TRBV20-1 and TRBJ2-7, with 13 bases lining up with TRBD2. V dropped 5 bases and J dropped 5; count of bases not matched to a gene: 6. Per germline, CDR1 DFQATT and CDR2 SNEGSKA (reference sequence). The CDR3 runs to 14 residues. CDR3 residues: CSALGTSGTDEQYF. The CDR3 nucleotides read TGCAGTGCTCTAGGGACTAGCGGGACCGACGAGCAGTACTTC.

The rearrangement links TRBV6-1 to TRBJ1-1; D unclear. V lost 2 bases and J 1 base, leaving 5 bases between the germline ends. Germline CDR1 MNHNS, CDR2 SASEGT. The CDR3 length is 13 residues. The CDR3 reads CASSEQWNTEAFF. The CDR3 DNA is TGTGCCAGCAGTGAACAATGGAACACTGAAGCTTTCTTT.

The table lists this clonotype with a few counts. The CDR3 coding sequence is TGCAGTGCTCAGACAGGGGCGCTTTCCGAGCAGTACTTC. Translation gives CSAQTGALSEQYF. V and J are TRBV20-1 and TRBJ2-7; 8 bases are a match to TRBD1. Looked up from germline, CDR1 is DFQATT and CDR2 is SNEGSKA (reference sequence). The CDR3 is 13 amino acids. V trimming: 5 bases; J trimming: 6 bases; junction bases outside the gene matches: 9.

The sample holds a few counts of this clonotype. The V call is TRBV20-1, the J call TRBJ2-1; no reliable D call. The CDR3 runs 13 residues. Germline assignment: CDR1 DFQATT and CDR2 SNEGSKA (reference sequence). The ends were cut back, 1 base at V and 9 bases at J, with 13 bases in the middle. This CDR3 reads CSARVPGLGEQFF. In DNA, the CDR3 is TGCAGTGCTAGAGTCCCAGGTCTGGGTGAGCAGTTCTTC.

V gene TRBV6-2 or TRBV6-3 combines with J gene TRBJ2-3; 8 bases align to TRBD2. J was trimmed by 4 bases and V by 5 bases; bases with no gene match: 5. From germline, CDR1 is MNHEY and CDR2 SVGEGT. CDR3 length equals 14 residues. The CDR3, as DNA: TGTGCCAGCAGTACCCGGGGGGGTTCAGATACGCAGTATTTT. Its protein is CASSTRGGSDTQYF.

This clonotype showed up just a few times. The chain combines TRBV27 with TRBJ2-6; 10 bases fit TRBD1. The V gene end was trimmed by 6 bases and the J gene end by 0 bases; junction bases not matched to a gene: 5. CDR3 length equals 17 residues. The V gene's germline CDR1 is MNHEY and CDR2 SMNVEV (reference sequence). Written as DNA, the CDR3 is TGTGCCAGCAGCTTGGGGACAGGGGCCTCTGGGGCCAACGTCCTGACTTTC. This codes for CASSLGTGASGANVLTF.

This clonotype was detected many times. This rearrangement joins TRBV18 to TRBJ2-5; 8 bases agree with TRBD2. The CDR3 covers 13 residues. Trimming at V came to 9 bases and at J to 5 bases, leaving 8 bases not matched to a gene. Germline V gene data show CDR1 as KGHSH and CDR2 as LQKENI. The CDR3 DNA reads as TGTGCCAGTTCCCCGGGACTAGAGGAGACCCAGTACTTC. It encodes CASSPGLEETQYF.

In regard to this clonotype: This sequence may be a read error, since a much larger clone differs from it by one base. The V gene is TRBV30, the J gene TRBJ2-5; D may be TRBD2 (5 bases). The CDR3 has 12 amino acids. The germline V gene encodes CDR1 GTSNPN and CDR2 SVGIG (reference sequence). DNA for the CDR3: TGTGCCTGGGAGCGGTTCCAAGAGACCCAGTGCTTC. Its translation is CAWERFQETQCF.

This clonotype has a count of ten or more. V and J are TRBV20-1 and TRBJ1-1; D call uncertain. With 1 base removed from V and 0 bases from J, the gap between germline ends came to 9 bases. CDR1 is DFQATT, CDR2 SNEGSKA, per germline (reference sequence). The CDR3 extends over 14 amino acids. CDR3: CSARVKAMNTEAFF. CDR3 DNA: TGCAGTGCTAGAGTTAAGGCCATGAACACTGAAGCTTTCTTT.

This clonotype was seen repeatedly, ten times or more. CDR3 DNA sequence: TGTGCCAGCAGCACGCGGACTAGCGGGAGGTGGGCGGATACGCAGTATTTT. Residues: CASSTRTSGRWADTQYF. V gene TRBV13 combines with J gene TRBJ2-3; 14 bases match TRBD2. Germline loops: CDR1 PRHDT, CDR2 FYEKMQ (reference sequence). The CDR3 covers 17 residues. V gave up 5 bases and J gave up 6 bases; unmatched junction bases: 10.

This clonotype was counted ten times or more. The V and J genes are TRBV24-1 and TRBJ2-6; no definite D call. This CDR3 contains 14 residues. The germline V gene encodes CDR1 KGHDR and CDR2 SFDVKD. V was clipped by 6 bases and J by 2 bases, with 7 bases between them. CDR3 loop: CATSSKAGANVLTF. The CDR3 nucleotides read TGTGCCACCAGTAGTAAGGCTGGGGCCAACGTCCTGACTTTC.